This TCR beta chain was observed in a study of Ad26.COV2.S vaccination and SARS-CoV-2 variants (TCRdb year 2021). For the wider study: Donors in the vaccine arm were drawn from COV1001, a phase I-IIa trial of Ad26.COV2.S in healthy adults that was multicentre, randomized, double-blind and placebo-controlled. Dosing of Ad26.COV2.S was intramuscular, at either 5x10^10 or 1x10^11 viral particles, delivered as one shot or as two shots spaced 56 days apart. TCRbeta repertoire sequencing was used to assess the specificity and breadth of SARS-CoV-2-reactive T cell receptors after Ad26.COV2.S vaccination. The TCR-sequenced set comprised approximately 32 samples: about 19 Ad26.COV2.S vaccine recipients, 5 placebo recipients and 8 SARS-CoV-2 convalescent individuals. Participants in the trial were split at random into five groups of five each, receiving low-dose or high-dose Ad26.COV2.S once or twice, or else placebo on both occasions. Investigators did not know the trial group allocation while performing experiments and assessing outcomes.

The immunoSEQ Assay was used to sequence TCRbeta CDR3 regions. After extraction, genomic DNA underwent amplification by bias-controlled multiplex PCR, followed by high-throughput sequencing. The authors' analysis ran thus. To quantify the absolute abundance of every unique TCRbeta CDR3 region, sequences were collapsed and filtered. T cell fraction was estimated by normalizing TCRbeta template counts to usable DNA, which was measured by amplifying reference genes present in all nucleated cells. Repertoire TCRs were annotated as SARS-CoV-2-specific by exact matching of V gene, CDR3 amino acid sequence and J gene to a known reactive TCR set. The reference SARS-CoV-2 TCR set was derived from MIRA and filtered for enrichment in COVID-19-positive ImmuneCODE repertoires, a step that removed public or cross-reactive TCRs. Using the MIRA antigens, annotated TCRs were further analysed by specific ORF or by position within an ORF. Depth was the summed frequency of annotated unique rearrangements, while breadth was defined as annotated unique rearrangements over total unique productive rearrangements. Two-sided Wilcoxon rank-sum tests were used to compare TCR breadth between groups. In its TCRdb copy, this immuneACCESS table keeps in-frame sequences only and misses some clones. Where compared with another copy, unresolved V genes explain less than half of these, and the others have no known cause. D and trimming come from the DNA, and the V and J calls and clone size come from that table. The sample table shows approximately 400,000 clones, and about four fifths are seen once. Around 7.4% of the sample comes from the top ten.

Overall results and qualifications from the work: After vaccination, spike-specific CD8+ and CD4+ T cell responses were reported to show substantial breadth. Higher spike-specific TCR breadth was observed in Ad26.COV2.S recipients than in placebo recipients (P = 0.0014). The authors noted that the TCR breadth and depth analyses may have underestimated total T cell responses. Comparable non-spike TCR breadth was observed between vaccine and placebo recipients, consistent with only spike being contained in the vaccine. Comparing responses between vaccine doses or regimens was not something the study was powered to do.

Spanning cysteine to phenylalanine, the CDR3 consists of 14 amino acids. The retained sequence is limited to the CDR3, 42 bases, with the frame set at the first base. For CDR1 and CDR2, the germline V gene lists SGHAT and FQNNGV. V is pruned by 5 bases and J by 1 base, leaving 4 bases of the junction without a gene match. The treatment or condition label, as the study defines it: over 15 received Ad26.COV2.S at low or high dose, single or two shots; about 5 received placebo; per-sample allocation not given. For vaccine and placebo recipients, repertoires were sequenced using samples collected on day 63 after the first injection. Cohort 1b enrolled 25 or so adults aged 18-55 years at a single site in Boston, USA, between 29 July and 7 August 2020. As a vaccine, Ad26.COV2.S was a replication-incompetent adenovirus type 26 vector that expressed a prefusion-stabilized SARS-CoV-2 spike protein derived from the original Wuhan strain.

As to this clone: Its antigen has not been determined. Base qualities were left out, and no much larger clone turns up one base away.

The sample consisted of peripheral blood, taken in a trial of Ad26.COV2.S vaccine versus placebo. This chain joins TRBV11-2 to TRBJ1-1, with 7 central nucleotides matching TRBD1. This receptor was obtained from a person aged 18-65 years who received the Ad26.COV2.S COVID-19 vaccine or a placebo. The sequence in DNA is TGTGCCAGCAGCCCGCGACAGGGGAACACTGAAGCTTTCTTT. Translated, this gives CASSPRQGNTEAFF.